This T cell receptor beta chain came from a study of cytomegalovirus exposure and HLA in healthy donors. About the study: Earlier work reported 100 million to 130 million unique TCR beta sequences from 150 million to 200 million T cells. Findings and limits, study-wide: Researchers reported in a later analysis that a missense DCLRE1C variant was tied to TCR beta V- and J-gene trimming.

V was pared by 6 bases and J by 1 base, with 27 bases between. CDR3 size: 19 residues. Germline V gene data show CDR1 as SNHLY and CDR2 as FYNNEI. A note on this clone: Its cognate antigen is unknown.

Each donor was nominally healthy when sampled (though unrecorded immune exposures were likely). The PCR employed 60 Vbeta primers together with 13 Jbeta primers. Only in-frame clones appear in the TCRdb table, and some are missing; sequencing was by immunoSEQ multiplex PCR. The data show some 270,000 clones, 75% to 85% seen once. The chain has TRBV2 and TRBJ1-1; D unclear. This sequence originates from a girl aged 2 to 10 in good health and CMV-seronegative. The material sequenced was PBMCs. The CDR3 spells CASSLRGVRRGFGNTEAFF. The CDR3 DNA reads TGTGCCAGCAGCCTCCGGGGTGTCAGGAGAGGGTTCGGGAACACTGAAGCTTTCTTT.